The present T cell receptor beta chain was sequenced within a study of cytomegalovirus exposure and HLA in healthy donors. Study-level results: An analysis that came later showed most CMV-associated TCR beta chains appearing HLA-restricted. What TCR beta sequences reportedly achieved was accurate prediction of HLA-A and HLA-B alleles in most subjects. Near-uniform donor sequencing depth was presumed by presence/absence analyses.

The donors (healthy individuals) were bone marrow donors. Turning to this clone: Its cognate antigen is unknown.

This CDR3 contains 17 residues. Germline V gives CDR1 SGHDN, CDR2 FVKESK. Trimming stripped 3 bases from V and 2 bases from J, with 16 bases between. The PCR made use of 60 Vbeta and 13 Jbeta primers. Sequencing was performed with immunoSEQ multiplex PCR; in TCRdb, only in-frame clones are kept and a portion is missing. The repertoire consists of around 120,000 clones, with roughly four fifths occurring once and the leading ten covering 1.8%. This TCR came from a man younger than 30 in good health and CMV-seronegative. This chain uses TRBV14 with TRBJ1-4; no definite D call. Sequencing was carried out using PBMCs. The CDR3 DNA follows: TGTGCCAGCAGCCAGGACCTTGGGAGGAGCACTAATGAAAAACTGTTTTTT. Encoded protein: CASSQDLGRSTNEKLFF. The full variable domain, its missing parts supplied by reference TRBV14 and TRBJ1-4, is EAGVTQFPSHSVIEKGQTVTLRCDPISGHDNLYWYRRVMGKEIKFLLHFVKESKQDESGMPNNRFLAERTGGTYSTLKVQPAELEDSGVYFCASSQDLGRSTNEKLFFGSGTQLSVL.